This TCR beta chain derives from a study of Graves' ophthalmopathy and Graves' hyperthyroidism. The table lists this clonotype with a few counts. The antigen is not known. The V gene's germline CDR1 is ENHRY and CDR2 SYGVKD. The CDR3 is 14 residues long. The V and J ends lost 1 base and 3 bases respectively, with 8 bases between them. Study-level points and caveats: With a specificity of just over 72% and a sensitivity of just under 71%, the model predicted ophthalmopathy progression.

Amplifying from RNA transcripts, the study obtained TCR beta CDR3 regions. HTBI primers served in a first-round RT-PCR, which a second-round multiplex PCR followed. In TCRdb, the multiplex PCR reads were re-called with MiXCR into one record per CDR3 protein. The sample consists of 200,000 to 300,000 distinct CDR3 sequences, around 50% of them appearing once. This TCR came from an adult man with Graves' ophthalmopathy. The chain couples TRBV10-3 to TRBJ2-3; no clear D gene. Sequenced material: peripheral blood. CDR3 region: CAISEWSETDTQYF. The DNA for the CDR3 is TGTGCCATCAGTGAGTGGTCAGAGACAGATACGCAGTATTTT.